This TCR beta chain appears in the sequencing data of a study of T-cell memory formation after mild COVID-19. On the study more broadly: Largely, TCR clusters stayed within a single donor.

On this clonotype: Its target is unknown.

Trimming removed 0 bases at V and 2 bases at J, with 12 bases between. Germline CDR1 and CDR2: SGHRS and YFSETQ. The CDR3 consists of 16 residues. General study findings and limits: Later expanders leaned CD4+, whereas day 15 to 85 contracting clones were balanced CD4/CD8. The authors did not confirm SARS-CoV-2 specificity of second-wave clones peaking day 37.

Sample barcodes and UMIs were carried by the TCR alpha and TCR beta cDNA libraries that 5'RACE generated with constant-segment primers. TCRdb re-called the 5' RACE reads with MiXCR, one entry per CDR3 protein. The sample contains 150,000 to 200,000 distinct CDR3 sequences, around 13% of which appear only once. This chain uses TRBV5-1 with TRBJ1-3, with D tentatively TRBD1 (6 bases). The clonotype originates from an adult woman who had mild COVID-19 (a few samples of this study predate the infection). Cell type and time point are not known. Sequenced sample: PBMCs or a T cell subset sorted from them (not recorded which). This chain's CDR3 is CASSLDRAYPGNTIYF. The CDR3 bases are TGCGCCAGCAGCTTGGACAGGGCGTATCCTGGAAACACCATATATTTT. Filled out from reference TRBV5-1 and TRBJ1-3, the complete variable domain reads KAGVTQTPRYLIKTRGQQVTLSCSPISGHRSVSWYQQTPGQGLQFLFEYFSETQRNKGNFPGRFSGRQFSNSRSEMNVSTLELGDSALYLCASSLDRAYPGNTIYFGEGSWLTVV.